The rows below give T cell receptor beta chains drawn from one sample of a study of beta chain features in type 1 diabetes. The assay was immunoSEQ multiplex PCR, and TCRdb's table has in-frame clones only and misses some. The sample records about 660,000 clones, around 15% being singletons. What was sequenced was naive CD4+ T cells from blood. These receptors were collected from a man between 18 and 35 years old with type 1 diabetes. Both conserved end residues are part of each CDR3. D genes are given only for firm matches. The listing skips clone size in some rows; elsewhere it reads once, few, many or a size class.

V,size,D,J,CDR3,DNA
TRBV4-2,few,-,TRBJ2-5,CASSQDHESAGEETQYF,TGTGCCAGCAGCCAAGATCACGAATCGGCAGGGGAAGAGACCCAGTACTTC
TRBV5-4,few,TRBD2,TRBJ2-5,CASSLAVAAGIYETQYF,TGTGCCAGCAGCTTGGCCGTTGCAGCGGGGATTTATGAGACCCAGTACTTC
TRBV5-1,-,-,TRBJ2-2,CASTPRGRSETGELFF,TGCGCCAGCACCCCAAGGGGGAGGTCGGAGACCGGGGAGCTGTTTTTT
TRBV4-1,few,TRBD2,TRBJ2-4,CASSLDGGAAKNIQYF,TGCGCCAGCAGCCTCGACGGGGGGGCGGCCAAAAACATTCAGTACTTC
TRBV10-3,few,-,TRBJ1-1,CAIRRREGDTEAFF,TGTGCCATCAGGCGCAGGGAAGGGGACACTGAAGCTTTCTTT
TRBV13,-,-,TRBJ2-3,CASSPRRRTDTQYF,TGTGCCAGCAGCCCCAGGAGACGAACAGATACGCAGTATTTT
TRBV10-3,few,TRBD2,TRBJ2-1,CAISGTSGYNEQFF,TGTGCCATCAGCGGGACTAGCGGATACAATGAGCAGTTCTTC
TRBV28,-,-,TRBJ2-7,CASRISSYEQYF,TGTGCCAGCCGGATCAGCTCCTACGAGCAGTACTTC
TRBV30,-,-,TRBJ1-5,CAWTGGGNQPQHF,TGTGCCTGGACCGGGGGCGGCAATCAGCCCCAGCATTTT
TRBV10-3,-,-,TRBJ2-2,CAISETLQGAGELFF,TGTGCCATCAGTGAGACCCTCCAAGGGGCCGGGGAGCTGTTTTTT
TRBV6-6,few,-,TRBJ2-5,CASSAHRTGQETQYF,TGTGCCAGCAGTGCCCACCGAACAGGTCAGGAGACCCAGTACTTC
TRBV14,-,TRBD1,TRBJ1-5,CASSPGGSNQPQHF,TGTGCCAGCAGCCCAGGGGGAAGCAATCAGCCCCAGCATTTT
TRBV20-1,-,-,TRBJ2-7,CSAQLAIEQYF,TGCAGTGCTCAACTAGCTATCGAGCAGTACTTC
TRBV2,few,-,TRBJ2-5,CASNKLSRQETQYF,TGTGCCAGCAACAAGCTATCCCGCCAAGAGACCCAGTACTTC
TRBV7-4,-,TRBD2,TRBJ2-3,CASSLNDLAGVTDTQYF,TGTGCCAGCAGCTTAAACGACTTGGCGGGAGTGACAGATACGCAGTATTTT
TRBV5-1,-,TRBD1,TRBJ1-2,CASSPRGGGAGYTF,TGCGCCAGCAGCCCCCGGGGAGGGGGCGCCGGCTACACCTTC
TRBV5-6,-,TRBD2,TRBJ2-1,CASSFESGRSYNEQFF,TGTGCCAGCAGCTTCGAGAGCGGGAGGTCCTACAATGAGCAGTTCTTC
TRBV29-1,few,-,TRBJ2-5,CSVVLGPQETQYF,TGCAGCGTTGTTCTGGGACCGCAAGAGACCCAGTACTTC
TRBV6-5,-,-,TRBJ1-2,CASKDRKSNQYGYTF,TGTGCCAGCAAGGACAGAAAAAGTAACCAGTATGGCTACACCTTC
TRBV16,few,-,TRBJ2-1,CASSQGPSTYNEQFF,TGTGCCAGCAGCCAAGGACCAAGTACCTACAATGAGCAGTTCTTC
TRBV5-4,few,-,TRBJ1-2,CASSLPGGDYGYTF,TGTGCCAGCAGCTTACCTGGGGGGGACTATGGCTACACCTTC
TRBV30,-,-,TRBJ1-5,CAWGGAGQPQHF,TGTGCCTGGGGGGGGGCCGGTCAGCCCCAGCATTTT
TRBV30,-,TRBD2,TRBJ2-3,CAWSGGRTDTQYF,TGTGCCTGGTCGGGAGGACGCACAGATACGCAGTATTTT
TRBV5-6,-,-,TRBJ1-4,CASSLRGLQEKLFF,TGTGCCAGCAGCTTGCGGGGGCTTCAAGAAAAACTGTTTTTT
TRBV6-5,-,-,TRBJ2-7,CASSYQSDSSYEQYF,TGTGCCAGCAGTTATCAATCGGACAGCTCCTACGAGCAGTACTTC
TRBV28,-,-,TRBJ2-3,CASSPRGLGDTNTQYF,TGTGCCAGCAGTCCTCGCGGTCTAGGTGACACTAATACGCAGTATTTT
TRBV30,few,-,TRBJ2-3,CAWTVGGTDTQYF,TGTGCCTGGACAGTGGGGGGAACAGATACGCAGTATTTT
TRBV5-6,few,TRBD1,TRBJ1-1,CASSDLTGATGAFF,TGTGCCAGCAGCGATCTAACAGGGGCCACTGGGGCTTTCTTT
TRBV14,few,-,TRBJ2-1,CASSRQPESQFF,TGTGCCAGCAGCCGACAGCCCGAGTCGCAGTTCTTC
TRBV6-6,-,-,TRBJ1-1,CASNTEAFF,TGTGCCAGCAACACTGAAGCTTTCTTT
TRBV9,few,TRBD1,TRBJ2-1,CASSVGPGGDEQFF,TGTGCCAGCAGCGTAGGTCCAGGGGGAGATGAGCAGTTCTTC
TRBV5-4,-,-,TRBJ1-1,CASSLANTEAFF,TGTGCCAGCAGCTTGGCGAACACTGAAGCTTTCTTT
TRBV28,few,-,TRBJ2-6,CASSPGQIGANVLTF,TGTGCCAGCAGCCCCGGACAAATTGGGGCCAACGTCCTGACTTTC
TRBV25-1,-,TRBD1,TRBJ2-7,CASSPPQGAFYEQYF,TGTGCCAGCTCCCCGCCCCAGGGGGCCTTCTACGAGCAGTACTTC
TRBV5-6,-,-,TRBJ2-5,CASSLGTLETQYF,TGTGCCAGCAGCTTGGGAACTCTGGAGACCCAGTACTTC
TRBV4-3,-,-,TRBJ2-1,CASSQDPNGEQFF,TGCGCCAGCAGCCAAGACCCGAATGGTGAGCAGTTCTTC
TRBV5-1,-,-,TRBJ2-5,CASRAGRGQETQYF,TGCGCCAGCAGGGCCGGCAGGGGTCAAGAGACCCAGTACTTC
TRBV11-2,few,TRBD1,TRBJ2-1,CASSLRRGSGGVNEQFF,TGTGCCAGCAGCCTCCGTCGAGGGTCAGGGGGAGTCAATGAGCAGTTCTTC
TRBV30,few,TRBD1,TRBJ1-3,CAWAQGLGPGNTIYF,TGTGCCTGGGCACAGGGGTTGGGTCCTGGAAACACCATATATTTT
TRBV12-5,-,TRBD1,TRBJ2-7,CASSRGGPLYEQYF,TGTGCTAGTTCCCGAGGGGGCCCTCTCTACGAGCAGTACTTC
TRBV6-1,-,-,TRBJ1-1,CASSDAGRRKAFF,TGTGCCAGCAGTGATGCTGGACGACGAAAAGCTTTCTTT
TRBV7-2,few,-,TRBJ2-7,CASSPRTVDEQYF,TGTGCCAGCAGCCCTCGGACAGTGGACGAGCAGTACTTC
TRBV30,-,-,TRBJ1-3,CAWSYGPGSGNTIYF,TGTGCCTGGAGTTATGGCCCCGGGTCTGGAAACACCATATATTTT